This TCR beta chain was sequenced during a study of T cell responses to AZD1222 COVID-19 vaccine. Study outcomes and limitations: Unmutated regions of variants are reportedly targeted by nearly half of spike-specific TCRs. Repertoire collection took place solely once the T cell response had peaked. AZD1222 recipients seropositive at baseline numbered only 5 or 6. Regions 160-218 and 743-854 held dominance among vaccine-associated CD4 TCRs, which spanned spike.

This CDR3 spans 13 amino acids. From germline, CDR1 is LNHDA and CDR2 SQIVND (reference sequence). V shed 6 bases and J shed 0 bases, with 8 bases lying between them. Regarding this clone: Its antigen is unidentified.

The repertoire was sequenced with immunoSEQ multiplex PCR; TCRdb's copy has only in-frame clones and lacks some. The sample has around 70,000 clones; 88% are singletons. Sequenced material: peripheral blood, taken 28 days after the second dose of the MenACWY control vaccine. This TCR was sampled from an adult who received the MenACWY meningococcal vaccine as a control. This chain uses TRBV19 with TRBJ1-1, with a weak D call TRBD1 (5 bases). The CDR3 nucleotides read TGTGCCAGTAGGGGGGGTGTGAACACTGAAGCTTTCTTT. This codes for CASRGGVNTEAFF.